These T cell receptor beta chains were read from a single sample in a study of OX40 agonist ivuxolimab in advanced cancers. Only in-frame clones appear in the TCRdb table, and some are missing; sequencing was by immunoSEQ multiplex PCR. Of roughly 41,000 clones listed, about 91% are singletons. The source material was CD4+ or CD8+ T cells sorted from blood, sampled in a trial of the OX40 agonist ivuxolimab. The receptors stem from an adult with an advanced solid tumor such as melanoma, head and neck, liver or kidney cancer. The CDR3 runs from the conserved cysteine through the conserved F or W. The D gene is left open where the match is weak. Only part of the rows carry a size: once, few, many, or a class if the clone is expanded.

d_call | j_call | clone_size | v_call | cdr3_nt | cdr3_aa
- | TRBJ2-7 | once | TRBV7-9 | TGTGCCAGCAGCTTAGAAGACGAGGGGATCTACGAGCAGTACTTC | CASSLEDEGIYEQYF
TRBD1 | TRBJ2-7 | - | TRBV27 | TGTGCCAGCAGTTTATTTCAGGGGGCCTACGAGCAGTACTTC | CASSLFQGAYEQYF
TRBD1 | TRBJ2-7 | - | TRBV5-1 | TGCGCCAGCAGCTTGGACAAACAGGGGAGCTCCTACGAGCAGTACTTC | CASSLDKQGSSYEQYF
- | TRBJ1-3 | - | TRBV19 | TGTGCCAGTAGACCGGGACGGCCCTCTGGAAACACCATATATTTT | CASRPGRPSGNTIYF
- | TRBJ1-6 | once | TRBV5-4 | TGTGCCAGCAGCTTGTTCGTGGCAAATTCACCCCTCCACTTT | CASSLFVANSPLHF
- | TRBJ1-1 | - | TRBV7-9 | TGTGCCAGCAGCTTAAGGGGCGGAGTGAACACTGAAGCTTTCTTT | CASSLRGGVNTEAFF
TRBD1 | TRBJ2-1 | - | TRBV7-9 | TGTGCCAGCAGCCACTCCGGGACAGGGAGCTCCTACAATGAGCAGTTCTTC | CASSHSGTGSSYNEQFF
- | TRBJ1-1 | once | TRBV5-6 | TGTGCCAGCAGCTTATGGGGCGCCGGCACTGAAGCTTTCTTT | CASSLWGAGTEAFF
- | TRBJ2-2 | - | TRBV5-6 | TGTGCCAGCAGCTTGTTGAACACCGGGGAGCTGTTTTTT | CASSLLNTGELFF
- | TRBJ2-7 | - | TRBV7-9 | TGTGCCAGCAGCTCTGCCTACGAGCAGTACTTC | CASSSAYEQYF
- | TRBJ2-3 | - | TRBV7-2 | TGTGCCAGCAGCTTACTAGGGGGTTTAGGAGATACGCAGTATTTT | CASSLLGGLGDTQYF
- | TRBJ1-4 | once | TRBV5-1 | TGCGCCAGCAGCAACGAGGGGGAAAAACTGTTTTTT | CASSNEGEKLFF
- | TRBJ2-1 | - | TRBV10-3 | TGTGCCATCAGTGAGCCGAGGACGCCGAGCAATGAGCAGTTCTTC | CAISEPRTPSNEQFF
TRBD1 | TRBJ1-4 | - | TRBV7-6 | TGTGCCAGCAGCCCCTCCTCCGGGACAGGGAAGGAAAAACTGTTTTTT | CASSPSSGTGKEKLFF
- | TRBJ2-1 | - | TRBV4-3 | TGCGCCAGCAGCCAAGACAGCGTAGGCTCCTACAATGAGCAGTTCTTC | CASSQDSVGSYNEQFF
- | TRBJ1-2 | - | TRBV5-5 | TGTGCCAGCAGCCCGGGACACCCAAGGGCGTATGGCTACACCTTC | CASSPGHPRAYGYTF
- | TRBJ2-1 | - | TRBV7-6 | TGTGCCAGCAGCAAGGGGGTGGGGGAAACCTACAATGAGCAGTTCTTC | CASSKGVGETYNEQFF
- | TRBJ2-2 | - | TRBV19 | TGTGCCAGTAGTATGTGGGGAAACACCGGGGAGCTGTTTTTT | CASSMWGNTGELFF
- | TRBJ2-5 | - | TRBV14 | TGTGCCAGCAGCCACTGGGACTCGCCACACGAGACCCAGTACTTC | CASSHWDSPHETQYF
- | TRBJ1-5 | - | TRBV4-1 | TGCGCCAGCAGCCATGGGGGTTCGGGTCAGCCCCAGCATTTT | CASSHGGSGQPQHF
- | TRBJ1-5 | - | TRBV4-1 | TGCGCCAGCAGCCAAGGGGAGTCGGACAATCAGCCCCAGCATTTT | CASSQGESDNQPQHF
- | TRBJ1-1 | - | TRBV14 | TGTGCCAGCAGCCCGTACGGCACTGAAGCTTTCTTT | CASSPYGTEAFF
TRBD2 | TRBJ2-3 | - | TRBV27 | TGTGCCAGCAGTCCAGGACTAGGGATAGATACGCAGTATTTT | CASSPGLGIDTQYF
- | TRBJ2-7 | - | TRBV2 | TGTGCCAGCAGTGAGAGTCTCTCTCCGGGGCAGTACTTC | CASSESLSPGQYF
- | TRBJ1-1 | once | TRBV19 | TGTGCCAGTAGTCCGGCAGCGGCCCCGAACACTGAAGCTTTCTTT | CASSPAAAPNTEAFF
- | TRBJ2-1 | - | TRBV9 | TGTGCCAGCGGGCCGGGGGCATACAATGAGCAGTTCTTC | CASGPGAYNEQFF
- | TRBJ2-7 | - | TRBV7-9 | TGTGCCAGCAGCTTACTCCCGGTTCCCTCCTACGAGCAGTACTTC | CASSLLPVPSYEQYF
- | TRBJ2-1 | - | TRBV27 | TGTGCCAGCAGTTTAGGTGGCGATGAGCAGTTCTTC | CASSLGGDEQFF
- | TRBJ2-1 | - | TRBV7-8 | TGTGCCAGCAGCTTGGAACAGGGCACCGCCTCCTACAATGAGCAGTTCTTC | CASSLEQGTASYNEQFF
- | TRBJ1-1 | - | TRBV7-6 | TGTGCCAGCAGCCCAGGTAGCCTATCCACTGAAGCTTTCTTT | CASSPGSLSTEAFF
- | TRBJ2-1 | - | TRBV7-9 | TGTGCCAGCAGCTTTTCCAATTTTGGTGAGCAGTTCTTC | CASSFSNFGEQFF
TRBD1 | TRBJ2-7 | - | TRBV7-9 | TGTGCCAGCAGCCACAGGGGTGCCTACGAGCAGTACTTC | CASSHRGAYEQYF
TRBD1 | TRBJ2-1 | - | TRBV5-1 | TGCGCCAGCAGCTTAACCGGGACAGGGGAGTTCTTC | CASSLTGTGEFF
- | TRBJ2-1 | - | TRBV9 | TGTGCCAGCAGCGTAGGTCTGGATTACAATGAGCAGTTCTTC | CASSVGLDYNEQFF
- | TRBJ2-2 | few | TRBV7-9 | TGTGCCAGCAGCTCGGCAGGGGCCGGGGAGCTGTTTTTT | CASSSAGAGELFF
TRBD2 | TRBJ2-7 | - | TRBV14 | TGTGCCAGCAGCCAAGAAGCGGGAGGGCCGCACGAGCAGTACTTC | CASSQEAGGPHEQYF
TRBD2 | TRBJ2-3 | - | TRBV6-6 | TGTGCCAGCAGTGACTCGAGCGGGGGGGCCACAGATACGCAGTATTTT | CASSDSSGGATDTQYF
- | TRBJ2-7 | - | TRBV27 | TGTGCCAGCAGTTTTATAGGGACGGGCGTCTACGAGCAGTACTTC | CASSFIGTGVYEQYF
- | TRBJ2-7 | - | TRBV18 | TGTGCCAGCTCACCACCGGTAGGGCGGGGCAGGGGCGAGCAGTACTTC | CASSPPVGRGRGEQYF
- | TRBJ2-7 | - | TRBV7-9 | TGTGCCAGCAGCTCGATAGGCTACGAGCAGTACTTC | CASSSIGYEQYF